The entry below describes one TCR beta chain. The antigen this receptor binds is unknown. No much larger clonotype is one base removed from it; base qualities were not supplied. Whole blood was collected in K2EDTA tubes by collaborating institutions according to the institutions' own protocols. For TCRbeta analysis, collaborators shipped samples as frozen whole blood, isolated PBMCs, or DNA extracted from either of those sample types. Trimmed from V: 5 bases; trimmed from J: 5 bases; junction bases lacking a gene match: 7. Measured from the cysteine to the phenylalanine, the CDR3 is 14 residues long. Of all the DNA, just the CDR3 is kept, 42 bases in frame from base 1. According to the germline V gene (reference sequence), CDR1 reads MNHEY and CDR2 reads SMNVEV. These data are taken from a study of blood T cell repertoires in COVID-19 (dated by TCRdb to the early 2020s). Study-level background: Samples covering the acute and convalescent phases of COVID-19 were provided by collaborators in the United States, Italy and Spain. Sample metadata almost always included a de-identified subject ID, COVID-19 status, age in years and sex. Where HLA class I and class II types were available, the types were taken from metadata supplied by the sample provider, not from assay-based typing. The repertoires were released in a freely available public database intended as a resource for research on the immune response to SARS-CoV-2. The material from the prospective study consisted of cDNA or gDNA derived from T cells, B-cell-depleted T cells, or PBMCs. The dataset comprised deeply sampled blood TCRbeta repertoires from subjects exposed to, actively infected with, or recovered from COVID-19. Samples came from the ongoing ImmuneRACE study (first 160 participants) plus 1,254 subjects from 6 global collaborators. Summary of the overall study and its limitations: The quantity of clinical and demographic metadata differed by source and by participant and was supplied without curation.

TCRbeta CDR3 regions were amplified from genomic DNA by means of the immunoSEQ Assay, a bias-controlled multiplex PCR. As for how the authors treated the data: Within the assay, amplification of reference gene primers was used to estimate how many nucleated cells each sample contained. Sequence reads were collapsed and filtered to measure the absolute abundance of every unique TCRbeta CDR3 rearrangement. Productive Simpson clonality was computed per sample as the square root of Simpson's diversity index over productive rearrangements. TCRdb's version of the immuneACCESS table is confined to in-frame rearrangements and falls short of the full clone set. An unresolved V gene accounts for under half of the shortfall where checked; the remainder is of unknown origin. V, J and clone size are those of that table, while D and trimming were read from the DNA. The sample table records around 94,000 clones; about 90% of these occur just once. Clones ranked in the top ten supply approximately 2% of the sample.

Recombination joined TRBV27 with TRBJ2-3, with 7 middle bases fitting TRBD2. This clonotype was sampled from a man aged 50-59 years with active COVID-19. Sample: peripheral blood. CDR3 sequence: CASSTGGKGDTQYF. The DNA is as follows: TGTGCCAGCAGTACGGGAGGTAAGGGAGATACGCAGTATTTT.